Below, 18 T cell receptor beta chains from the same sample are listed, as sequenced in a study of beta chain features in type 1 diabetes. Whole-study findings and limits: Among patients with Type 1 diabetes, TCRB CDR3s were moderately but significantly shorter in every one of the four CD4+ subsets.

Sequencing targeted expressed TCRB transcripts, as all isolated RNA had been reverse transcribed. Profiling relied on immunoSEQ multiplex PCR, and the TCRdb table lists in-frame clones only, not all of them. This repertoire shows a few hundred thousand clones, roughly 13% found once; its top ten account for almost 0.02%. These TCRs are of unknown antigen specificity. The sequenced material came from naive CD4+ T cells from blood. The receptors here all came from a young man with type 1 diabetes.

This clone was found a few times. The CDR3 region has the DNA TGTGCCAGCAGCACCGGGGGTCAAAAACTGTTTTTT. This gives the protein CASSTGGQKLFF. This chain joins TRBV28 and TRBJ1-4; weak D call: TRBD1 (5 bases). This CDR3 is 12 amino acids long. Germline loops: CDR1 MDHEN, CDR2 SYDVKM. The ends were cut back, 6 bases at V and 9 bases at J, with 11 bases in the middle.

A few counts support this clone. The CDR3 protein is CATSEPGAPDTQYF. Written as DNA, the CDR3 is TGTGCCACCAGCGAGCCAGGGGCTCCGGATACCCAGTACTTC. V gene TRBV15 combines with J gene TRBJ2-5; weak D call: TRBD1 (6 bases). The CDR3 runs 14 residues. V dropped 5 bases and J dropped 8 bases, with 18 bases sitting between them. CDR1 LNHNV and CDR2 YYDKDF come from the germline V gene (reference sequence).

The CDR3 region is CASSYSKQGNYGYTF. In DNA form, the CDR3 reads TGTGCCAGCAGTTACTCGAAACAGGGAAACTATGGCTACACCTTC. The chain is built from TRBV6-5 and TRBJ1-2, with D possibly TRBD1 on 6 matching bases. V was trimmed by 0 bases and J by 2 bases, leaving 10 bases between them. Germline V gene sequence: CDR1 MNHEY, CDR2 SVGAGI. This CDR3 has 15 residues.

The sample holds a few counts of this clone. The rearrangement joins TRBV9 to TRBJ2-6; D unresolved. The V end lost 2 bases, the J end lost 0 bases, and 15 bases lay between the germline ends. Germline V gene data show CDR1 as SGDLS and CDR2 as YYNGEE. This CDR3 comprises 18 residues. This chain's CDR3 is CASSVHLLADSGANVLTF. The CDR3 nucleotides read TGTGCCAGCAGCGTCCACCTCTTGGCCGACTCTGGGGCCAACGTCCTGACTTTC.

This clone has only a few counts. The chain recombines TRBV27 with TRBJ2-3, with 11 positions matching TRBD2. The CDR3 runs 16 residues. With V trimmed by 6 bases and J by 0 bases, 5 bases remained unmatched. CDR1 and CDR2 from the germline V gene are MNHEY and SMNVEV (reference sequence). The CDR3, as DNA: TGTGCCAGCAGCAGACTAGCGGGACGAAGCACAGATACGCAGTATTTT. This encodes CASSRLAGRSTDTQYF.

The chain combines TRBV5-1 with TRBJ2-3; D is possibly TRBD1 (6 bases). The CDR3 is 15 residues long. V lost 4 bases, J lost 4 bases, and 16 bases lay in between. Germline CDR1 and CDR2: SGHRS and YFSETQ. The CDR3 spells CASSPGTSKADTQYF. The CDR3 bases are TGCGCCAGCAGCCCCGGGACAAGCAAGGCAGATACGCAGTATTTT.

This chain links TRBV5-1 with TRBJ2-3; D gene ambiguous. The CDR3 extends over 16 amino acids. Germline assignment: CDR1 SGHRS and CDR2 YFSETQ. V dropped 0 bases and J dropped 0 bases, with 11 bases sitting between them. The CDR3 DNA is TGCGCCAGCAGCTTGGCACCGGCGGTGAGCACAGATACGCAGTATTTT. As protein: CASSLAPAVSTDTQYF.

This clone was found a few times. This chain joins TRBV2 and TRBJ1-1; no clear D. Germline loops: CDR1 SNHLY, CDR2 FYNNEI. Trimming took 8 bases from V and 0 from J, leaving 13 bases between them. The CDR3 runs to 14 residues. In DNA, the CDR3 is TGTGCCAGCTGCCGGGGTAACATGAACACTGAAGCTTTCTTT. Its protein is CASCRGNMNTEAFF.

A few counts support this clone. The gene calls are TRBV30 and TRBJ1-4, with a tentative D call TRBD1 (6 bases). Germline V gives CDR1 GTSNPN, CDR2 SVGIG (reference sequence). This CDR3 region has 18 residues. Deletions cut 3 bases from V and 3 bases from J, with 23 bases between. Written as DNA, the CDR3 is TGTGCCTGGAGCGTGACAGGACAATCATTTTCGGCTAATGAAAAACTGTTTTTT. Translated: CAWSVTGQSFSANEKLFF.

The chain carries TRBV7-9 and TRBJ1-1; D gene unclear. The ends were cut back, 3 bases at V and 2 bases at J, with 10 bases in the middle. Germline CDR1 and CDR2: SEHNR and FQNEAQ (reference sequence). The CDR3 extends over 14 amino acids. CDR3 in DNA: TGTGCCAGCAGCTTGCGCGGAAGCAACACTGAAGCTTTCTTT. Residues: CASSLRGSNTEAFF.

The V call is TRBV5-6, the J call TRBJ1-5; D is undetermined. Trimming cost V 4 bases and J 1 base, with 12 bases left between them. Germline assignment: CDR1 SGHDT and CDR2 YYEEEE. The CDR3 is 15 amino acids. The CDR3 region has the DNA TGTGCCAGCAGCCGGATGGGTAGCAGCAATCAGCCCCAGCATTTT. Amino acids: CASSRMGSSNQPQHF.

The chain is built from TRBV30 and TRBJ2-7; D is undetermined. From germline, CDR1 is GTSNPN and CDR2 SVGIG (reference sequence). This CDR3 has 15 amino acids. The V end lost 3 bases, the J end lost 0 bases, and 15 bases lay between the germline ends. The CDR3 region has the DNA TGTGCCTGGAGCAATGGCCTTAGGAGCTCCTACGAGCAGTACTTC. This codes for CAWSNGLRSSYEQYF.

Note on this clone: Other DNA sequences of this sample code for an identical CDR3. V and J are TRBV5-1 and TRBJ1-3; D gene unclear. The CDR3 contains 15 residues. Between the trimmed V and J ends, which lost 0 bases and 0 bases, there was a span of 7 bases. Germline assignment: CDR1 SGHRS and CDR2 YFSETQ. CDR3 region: CASSLDGSSGNTIYF. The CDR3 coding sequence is TGCGCCAGCAGCTTGGACGGTTCCTCTGGAAACACCATATATTTT.

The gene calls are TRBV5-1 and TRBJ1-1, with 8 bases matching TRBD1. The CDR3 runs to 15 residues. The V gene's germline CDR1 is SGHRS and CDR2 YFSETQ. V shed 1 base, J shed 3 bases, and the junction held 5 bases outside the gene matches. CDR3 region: CASSLMRQGYTEAFF. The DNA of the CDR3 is TGCGCCAGCAGCTTGATGAGACAGGGGTACACTGAAGCTTTCTTT.

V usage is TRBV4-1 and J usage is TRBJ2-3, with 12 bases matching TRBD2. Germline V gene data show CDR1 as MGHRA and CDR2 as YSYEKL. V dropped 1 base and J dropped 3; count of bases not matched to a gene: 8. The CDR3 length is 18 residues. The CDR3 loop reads CASSQAFLTSGRTDTQYF. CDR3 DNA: TGCGCCAGCAGCCAAGCCTTTCTGACTAGCGGGAGAACAGATACGCAGTATTTT.

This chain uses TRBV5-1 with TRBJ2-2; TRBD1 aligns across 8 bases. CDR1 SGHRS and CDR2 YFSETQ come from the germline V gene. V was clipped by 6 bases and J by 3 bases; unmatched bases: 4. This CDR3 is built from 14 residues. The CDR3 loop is CASKKTGDTGELFF. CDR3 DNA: TGCGCCAGCAAAAAGACAGGGGACACCGGGGAGCTGTTTTTT.

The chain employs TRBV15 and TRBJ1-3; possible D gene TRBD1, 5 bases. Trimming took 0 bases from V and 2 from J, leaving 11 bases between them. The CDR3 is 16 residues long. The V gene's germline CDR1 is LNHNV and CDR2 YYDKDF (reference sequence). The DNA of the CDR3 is TGTGCCACCAGCAGAGATATCGGGGGTCCTGGAAACACCATATATTTT. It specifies CATSRDIGGPGNTIYF. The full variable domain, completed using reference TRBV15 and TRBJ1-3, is DAMVIQNPRYQVTQFGKPVTLSCSQTLNHNVMYWYQQKSSQAPKLLFHYYDKDFNNEADTPDNFQSRRPNTSFCFLDIRSPGLGDTAMYLCATSRDIGGPGNTIYFGEGSWLTVV.

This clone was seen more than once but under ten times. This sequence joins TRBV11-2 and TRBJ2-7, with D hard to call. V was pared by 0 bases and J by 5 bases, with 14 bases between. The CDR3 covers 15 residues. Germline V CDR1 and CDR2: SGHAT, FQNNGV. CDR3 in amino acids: CASSLDLRKAHEQYF. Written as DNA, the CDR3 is TGTGCCAGCAGCTTAGACTTGCGGAAGGCCCACGAGCAGTACTTC.